This record covers a single T cell receptor (beta chain). This clone came up a few times. The clone's antigen remains unknown. Qualities for individual bases were not recorded, and no much larger clone is one base off. This entry is derived from a study of cytomegalovirus exposure and HLA in healthy donors (dated by TCRdb to between 2016 and 2019). Regarding the research as a whole: An earlier analysis of about 560 of the donors reported 276 Gb of sequence data and some 110 million unique TCR beta sequences obtained from about 200 million T cells. In an earlier analysis of over 550 of the donors, high-throughput TCR beta sequencing was used to judge whether each TCR beta V gene segment behaved as functional or pseudogenic. The aim of the study was to test whether cataloging public T cell receptors could identify signatures of past pathogen exposure. Alongside the repertoire data, information on donor age, sex, ethnicity and CMV serostatus was compiled. The genetic ancestry cluster associated with self-reported Caucasian donors included 81% of the 300 to 400 genotyped donors. Every repertoire in the discovery cohort had been generated on one and the same sequencing platform. Genome-wide SNP genotypes for about 60% of the roughly 670 donors were used in a later genetic analysis, which treated that subset as a discovery cohort. The number of donors typed differed by locus, with about 629-630 for A, B, C, DRB1 and DQB1, 522 for DQA1, 606 for DPA1, and some 440 for DPB1. The study used immunosequencing to profile the T cell repertoires of approximately 650 subjects and linked those repertoires to cytomegalovirus serostatus. Approximately 310 gigabases of sequencing data and tens of millions of unique TCR sequences were included in an early release covering several hundred HLA-typed donors. Class I and class II HLA loci were covered by the typing at four-digit resolution. Among some 400 genotyped donors of the cohort, an average of about 220,000 unique TCR beta nucleotide sequences was sequenced per donor, of which about 18% were non-productive. Rather than drawing on any new phenotypic data, the later analysis identified candidate immune exposures from TCR beta sequences and the way those sequences occurred across donors. Roughly five DR-DQ haplotypes were handled as single units for association and clustering, since linkage in the cohort was strong. In a later analysis, previously published TCR beta repertoires from several hundred donors were re-analyzed and high-resolution HLA genotyping was added so that TCR occurrence patterns could be studied. A separate validation cohort of about 110 different subjects was used in addition to the approximately 640-subject first cohort. High-throughput TCR immunosequencing, statistical association of individual TCRs with disease status, and machine learning were combined to predict cytomegalovirus infection status. Beyond this particular receptor, the publication reports: In a later genetic analysis, a missense DCLRE1C variant was associated with V-gene and J-gene trimming of TCR beta chains, and the association was replicated in an independent cohort. Some IMGT-functional V segments, including TRBV6-2 and TRBV6-3, could not be distinguished by the 87-base-pair reads and were therefore excluded. The classifier was reported to diagnose cytomegalovirus status with high specificity and sensitivity in both the original cohort and the validation cohort. Strong co-occurrence of HLA alleles, especially DR and DQ, made assigning TCR associations to individual alleles difficult. The authors suggested that the approach could potentially be generalized to other disease states and immunological phenotypes. Linkage disequilibrium might explain the correlated functional status among segregating V segments, but an unknown experimental factor could not be excluded. In a later analysis, TCR association rates were found to vary across HLA loci, with the most associated TCRs seen for DRB1 alleles and the fewest for HLA-C alleles. Because HLA typing was missing for some donors at each locus, association tests included only the typed subset. Sequencing depth was assumed to be roughly uniform across donors in the presence/absence analyses, though that assumption may not hold. The study gave a list of roughly 150 TCR beta chains associated with cytomegalovirus. According to a later genetic analysis, donors in an Asian-associated ancestry cluster had fewer N-insertions in productive TCRs than the approximately 710-donor mean. A later analysis associated approximately 17,000 TCR beta sequences with specific HLA alleles at a false discovery rate of 0.05. An earlier analysis of 587 of the donors showed that most TCR beta V segments appeared in productive rearrangements either about 87% or about 30% of the time, which broadly matched IMGT annotations. In vitro tests confirmed that a few of the cytomegalovirus-associated TCR beta chains recognize cytomegalovirus antigens. In this cohort, only TCR beta chains were sequenced, and detectable features were limited by the absence of alpha or paired-chain data. Because counts were too low, 15 to 20 rarely observed V segments, including chromosome 9 orphons, were excluded from the earlier analysis of 587 of the donors. In a later analysis, most CMV-associated TCR beta chains were found to appear HLA-restricted, with HLA associations seemingly driven largely by CMV exposure. A cluster of highly shared sequence variants was judged likely to represent a technical artifact of the sequencing pipeline. A later analysis reported that several top co-occurrence clusters appeared linked to parvovirus B19, influenza, CMV and Epstein-Barr virus. For the cohort, immune exposure information was limited to CMV serostatus. A further reported finding was that TCR beta sequences accurately predicted the HLA-A and HLA-B alleles for most subjects in the first cohort. Most TCR sequences were observed very rarely across donors, whereas some public TCRs were present in many individuals. In a later analysis, HLA-associated TCR beta chains showed more clonal expansion and lower generation probabilities than non-associated chains that were equally common.

Sequences SGHTS (CDR1) and YDEGEE (CDR2) are obtained from the germline V gene. Trimmed from V: 0 bases; trimmed from J: 5 bases; junction bases lacking a gene match: 4. Taken from cysteine to valine, the CDR3 has 15 residues. The CDR3 DNA has 45 bases and is translated from base 1. Libraries came from the immunoSEQ multiplex PCR assay. For the multiplex PCR, a mixture combining 60 forward primers for TCR Vbeta segments and 13 reverse primers for TCR Jbeta segments was used. A multiplex PCR assay on genomic DNA amplified the CDR3 region of rearranged TCR beta genes. The Illumina HiSeq System was used to sequence the amplified TCR beta libraries as 87-base-pair reads. Per the authors' processing: Across the 500 to 850 repertoires, a later analysis counted approximately 83 million unique TCR beta chains, roughly 11 million of which were shared by at least two donors. Raw reads were error-corrected and collapsed into unique sequences with a nearest-neighbor algorithm that merged closely related sequences to remove PCR and sequencing errors. V, D and J gene segments were assigned by aligning CDR3 sequences to IMGT reference sequences. For a sequence to be retained, a match of at least six nucleotides to both a V gene segment and a J gene segment was required. Rearrangements were called productive when the CDR3 lacked stop codons and stayed in frame with V and J; all others were non-productive. Following IMGT convention, CDR3 was defined as the stretch from the second conserved V-encoded cysteine to the conserved J-encoded phenylalanine. In an earlier analysis of around 640 of the donors, sequences lacking an unambiguous match to a single V gene segment were excluded. An earlier analysis of fewer than 650 of the donors classified V segments as functional when productive rearrangements were above 56.7% and as segregating when the standard deviation between donors was above 5%. A statistical classification framework was built to diagnose cytomegalovirus status from the catalog of TCR beta chain sequences. V and J gene assignment, in a later analysis, came from comparing TCR nucleotide sequences with IMGT/GENE-DB human TR gene sequences. In a later analysis, CDR3 sequences and most-parsimonious VDJ recombination scenarios were assigned using the TCRdist pipeline. In a later analysis, each TCR beta chain was defined by its CDR3 amino acid sequence together with its V-gene family, and reads lacking a unique V-gene family were excluded. A later analysis removed 592 highly shared, low-generation-probability nucleotide sequences to deal with suspected cross-contamination and a sequencing artifact. In a later analysis, a clonal expansion index for each public chain was calculated from normalized within-repertoire ranks of inferred template counts. Generation probabilities in a later analysis came from a VDJ recombination model fitted to out-of-frame rearrangements, and those results were checked against IGoR. In a later analysis, TCR-TCR, TCR-HLA and TCR-CMV co-occurrence was scored with hypergeometric tests, and a repertoire-size bias correction was applied to TCR pairs. In a later analysis, false discovery rates were estimated by permuting HLA or CMV assignments 20 times. In a later analysis, co-occurring TCRs were grouped with DBSCAN, and TCRdist sequence similarity was added when clustering was performed within HLA-allele-positive subsets. For co-occurrence clustering, repertoires with fewer than 30,000 or more than 120,000 public chains were excluded, along with 4 to 6 repertoires with anomalous nucleotide sharing. TCRdb limited this immuneACCESS table to in-frame rearrangements with V and J called. A share of clones is missing; checked studies link under half to unresolved V genes, and the rest is unexplained. V and J calls and clone size are copied from that table; D and trimming were computed from the DNA. For this sample there are about 110,000 clones; roughly 71% appear just once. The ten largest clones take up roughly 10% of the sample.

The cohort was made up of under 800 healthy bone marrow donors. All cohort members were sampled while nominally healthy, although unrecorded immune exposures were likely present. The donor tested CMV seropositive and was one of the 289 seropositive cohort members. Each donor provided a peripheral blood sample, and peripheral blood mononuclear cells were used for TCR beta sequencing. The Qiagen DNeasy Blood Extraction Kit was used to extract genomic DNA from the blood cell samples. This clonotype was sampled from a middle-aged man in good health and CMV-seropositive. Here the chain combines TRBV5-8 and TRBJ2-7, with 11 bases matching TRBD2. The specimen sequenced was PBMCs. The CDR3 reads CASSLGTSGSNEQYV. The DNA is as follows: TGTGCCAGCAGCTTGGGGACTAGCGGGTCTAACGAGCAGTACGTC.